Presented here are 15 T cell receptor beta chains from one specimen sequenced in a study of T cells in localized non-small cell lung cancer (TCRdb year 2020). Receptors were amplified or captured by the immunoSEQ multiplex PCR assay. The source is immuneACCESS, and TCRdb retained only in-frame sequences with V and J called. Part of the clones is not carried over; for the studies checked, unresolved V genes explain less than half of this, and the remainder is unexplained. The sample has under 60,000 clones on record, roughly 88% of them singletons. Of the sample, 15% to 20% falls within the top ten clones. The specimen was peripheral blood, collected before any cancer treatment. These receptor sequences come from a male donor aged 60 or over with stage III squamous cell lung carcinoma.

The chain uses TRBV5-4 and TRBJ2-7, with 10 bases aligning to TRBD1. The CDR3 contains 14 residues. The junction had 10 bases not matched to a gene; V was cut back by 4 bases and J by 9 bases. Germline-derived CDR1 and CDR2 are SGHNT and YYREEE (reference sequence). This CDR3 reads CASSSLYRDRGQYF. The CDR3 DNA follows: TGTGCCAGCAGCAGTCTCTACCGGGACAGGGGGCAGTACTTC. Filled out from reference TRBV5-4 and TRBJ2-7, the complete variable domain reads ETGVTQSPTHLIKTRGQQVTLRCSSQSGHNTVSWYQQALGQGPQFIFQYYREEENGRGNFPPRFSGLQFPNYSSELNVNALELDDSALYLCASSSLYRDRGQYFGPGTRLTVT.

The chain is built from TRBV18 and TRBJ2-3; TRBD2 matches 15 bases. The germline CDR1 and CDR2 sequences are KGHSH and LQKENI. After removal of 3 bases from V and 5 bases from J, the junction contained 3 bases not matched to a gene. The CDR3 is 16 amino acids. The CDR3 DNA reads as TGTGCCAGCTCACCTCCGGGACTAGCGGGAGGAGATACGCAGTATTTT. As protein: CASSPPGLAGGDTQYF.

The genes are TRBV18 and TRBJ2-7; 9 bases map to TRBD1. From germline, CDR1 is KGHSH and CDR2 LQKENI. V gave up 0 bases and J gave up 3 bases; unmatched junction bases: 3. There are 15 residues in the CDR3. The CDR3 sequence is CASSPPGTGYYEQYF. The CDR3 coding sequence is TGTGCCAGCTCACCACCCGGGACAGGGTACTACGAGCAGTACTTC.

The chain has TRBV27 and TRBJ2-7; no definite D call. CDR3 length: 15 residues. V was cut by 1 base and J by 3 bases, with 13 bases left in between. CDR1 MNHEY and CDR2 SMNVEV come from the germline V gene (reference sequence). Here the CDR3 DNA reads TGTGCCAGCAGTTTATTAGGGCAACTCTACTACGAGCAGTACTTC. As protein: CASSLLGQLYYEQYF.

The chain uses TRBV13 and TRBJ2-3; no definite D call. V lost 6 bases and J 4 bases, leaving 17 bases between the germline ends. The length of the CDR3 is 15 residues. Germline V gives CDR1 PRHDT, CDR2 FYEKMQ (reference sequence). The CDR3 region has the DNA TGTGCCAGCAGGTCGGTGGCGAGACGGGCAGATACGCAGTATTTT. Translation: CASRSVARRADTQYF. Variable domain in full (rest from reference TRBV13 and TRBJ2-3): AAGVIQSPRHLIKEKRETATLKCYPIPRHDTVYWYQQGPGQDPQFLISFYEKMQSDKGSIPDRFSAQQFSDYHSELNMSSLELGDSALYFCASRSVARRADTQYFGPGTRLTVL.

The rearrangement links TRBV7-2 to TRBJ2-5, with TRBD1 matching over 8 bases. V trimming: 4 bases; J trimming: 1 base; junction bases outside the gene matches: 2. This CDR3 comprises 14 residues. Per germline, CDR1 SGHTA and CDR2 FQGNSA. The CDR3 sequence is CASSSDRVQETQYF. The CDR3 DNA follows: TGTGCCAGCAGCTCGGACAGGGTCCAAGAGACCCAGTACTTC.

A single count supports this clone. This chain links TRBV10-3 with TRBJ2-4; no firm D call. V was trimmed by 0 bases and J by 0 bases, leaving 3 bases between them. Germline assignment: CDR1 ENHRY and CDR2 SYGVKD. The CDR3 loop spans 14 amino acids. CDR3 in amino acids: CAISESTAKNIQYF. The CDR3 bases are TGTGCCATCAGTGAGTCGACAGCCAAAAACATTCAGTACTTC.

The CDR3 is CASSQVSGGQETQYF. The CDR3 coding sequence is TGTGCCAGCAGCCAGGTGTCCGGGGGCCAAGAGACCCAGTACTTC. The chain employs TRBV5-4 and TRBJ2-5, with TRBD2 as a possible D gene (6 bases). The CDR3 is made up of 15 amino acids. Trimming pared 4 bases from V and 1 base from J, leaving 14 bases between. CDR1 is SGHNT and CDR2 is YYREEE in the germline V gene (reference sequence). Full variable domain (outside the CDR3, taken from reference TRBV5-4 and TRBJ2-5): ETGVTQSPTHLIKTRGQQVTLRCSSQSGHNTVSWYQQALGQGPQFIFQYYREEENGRGNFPPRFSGLQFPNYSSELNVNALELDDSALYLCASSQVSGGQETQYFGPGTRLLVL.

The genes are TRBV7-9 and TRBJ1-2; D remains ambiguous. The CDR3 contains 14 residues. The V end was cut by 5 bases, the J end by 6 bases, with 16 bases between. The germline V gene encodes CDR1 SEHNR and CDR2 FQNEAQ (reference sequence). The CDR3 DNA reads as TGTGCCAGCAGCCCGACCCCTGCGGCGGATGGCTACACCTTC. Translating it yields CASSPTPAADGYTF.

This clone was recorded a few times. The rearrangement links TRBV11-2 to TRBJ2-7; 9 bases fit TRBD2. The CDR3 sequence is 15 residues long. Germline-derived CDR1 and CDR2 are SGHAT and FQNNGV. Unmatched junction bases numbered 11, after V lost 4 bases and J lost 7 bases. The CDR3 region has the DNA TGTGCCAGCAGCTCCCTTAGGCGGGAGGGGCGGGAGCAGTACTTC. It translates to CASSSLRREGREQYF.

The chain is built from TRBV5-4 and TRBJ2-7; weak D call: TRBD1 (6 bases). Germline CDR1 and CDR2: SGHNT and YYREEE (reference sequence). V was trimmed by 6 bases and J by 0 bases, leaving 19 bases between them. The CDR3 is 16 residues long. The CDR3 nucleotides read TGTGCCAGCAACCGTTTCGGACAGACGAGCTCCTACGAGCAGTACTTC. It encodes CASNRFGQTSSYEQYF.

This clone was detected only a few times. The chain carries TRBV7-9 and TRBJ1-4, with D possibly TRBD1 on 5 matching bases. The CDR3 is 15 residues long. Deletions cut 5 bases from V and 7 bases from J, with 17 bases between. CDR1 is SEHNR, CDR2 FQNEAQ, per germline (reference sequence). The CDR3 loop is CASSPRGGGGEKLFF. The CDR3 DNA follows: TGTGCCAGCAGCCCTCGCGGGGGGGGTGGTGAAAAACTGTTTTTT.

The genes are TRBV5-1 and TRBJ2-3; the match to TRBD2 covers 7 bases. The CDR3 is 15 amino acids. V trimming: 5 bases; J trimming: 4 bases; junction bases outside the gene matches: 10. CDR1 and CDR2 (germline): SGHRS, YFSETQ. The CDR3 region has the DNA TGCGCCAGCAGAAGCGGGGCGGGCTATTCAGATACGCAGTATTTT. Translating gives CASRSGAGYSDTQYF.

The V gene is TRBV7-6, the J gene TRBJ2-1; D is possibly TRBD2 (6 bases). Trimming took 1 base from V and 4 from J, leaving 14 bases between them. The CDR3 totals 16 residues. The germline gives CDR1 SGHVS, CDR2 FNYEAQ. CDR3 DNA: TGTGCCAGCAGCTTAGATGGTAGCGGAGGGTACAATGAGCAGTTCTTC. Protein: CASSLDGSGGYNEQFF.

The CDR3, as DNA: TGTGCCAGCAGTTCGAGGACAGGGCCCGTTTCCTATGGCTACACCTTC. It is translated as CASSSRTGPVSYGYTF. J is TRBJ1-2 and V is TRBV28, with TRBD1 identical over 8 bases. Germline lookup yields CDR1 MDHEN and CDR2 SYDVKM. The CDR3 runs to 16 residues. The V and J ends lost 4 bases and 4 bases, in that order; junction bases with no gene match: 11.